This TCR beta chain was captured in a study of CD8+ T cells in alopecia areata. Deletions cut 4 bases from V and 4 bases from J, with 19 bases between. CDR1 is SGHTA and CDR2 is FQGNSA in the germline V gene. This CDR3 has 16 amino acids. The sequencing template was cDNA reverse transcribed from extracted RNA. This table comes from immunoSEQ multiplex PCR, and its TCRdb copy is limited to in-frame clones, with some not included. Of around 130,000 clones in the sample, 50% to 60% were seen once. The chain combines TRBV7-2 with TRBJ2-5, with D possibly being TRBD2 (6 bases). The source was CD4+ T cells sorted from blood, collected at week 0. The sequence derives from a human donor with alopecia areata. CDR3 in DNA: TGTGCCAGCAGCTCCGACCTAGAGGGAGGTAGAGAGACCCAGTACTTC. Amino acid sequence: CASSSDLEGGRETQYF.